This T cell receptor (beta chain) was sequenced for a study of T cells in Graves' hyperthyroidism and ophthalmopathy. Across the study: Peripheral blood collection took place at initial diagnosis, before any treatment.

RNA transcripts were the template for amplifying TCR beta CDR3 regions. Using the HTBI primer set, a first-round RT-PCR was run on the TCR CDR3. TCRdb re-called the multiplex PCR reads with MiXCR, one entry per CDR3 protein. Among around 240,000 distinct CDR3 sequences, roughly 15% were seen once, and the ten largest hold about 29%. The CDR3 has 14 residues. V trimming: 1 base; J trimming: 5 bases; junction bases outside the gene matches: 4. In germline, CDR1 is MDHEN, CDR2 SYDVKM. About this clonotype itself: No antigen is known for it.

Exclusion of patients followed from uncontrolled infection, other autoimmune disease, pregnancy or lactation. Fresh peripheral blood, around 11 ml of it, supplied the PBMCs. General observations from the study: Most clonotypes that expanded in the thyroid above 0.001 also showed up in blood.

Sequencing used blood. J is TRBJ1-2 and V is TRBV28, with 7 bases matching TRBD1. The source of this sequence is a woman aged 18-29 years with Graves' ophthalmopathy. CDR3 residues: CASSLLGDSYGYTF. CDR3 coding DNA: TGTGCCAGCAGTTTATTGGGGGACAGTTATGGCTACACCTTC.